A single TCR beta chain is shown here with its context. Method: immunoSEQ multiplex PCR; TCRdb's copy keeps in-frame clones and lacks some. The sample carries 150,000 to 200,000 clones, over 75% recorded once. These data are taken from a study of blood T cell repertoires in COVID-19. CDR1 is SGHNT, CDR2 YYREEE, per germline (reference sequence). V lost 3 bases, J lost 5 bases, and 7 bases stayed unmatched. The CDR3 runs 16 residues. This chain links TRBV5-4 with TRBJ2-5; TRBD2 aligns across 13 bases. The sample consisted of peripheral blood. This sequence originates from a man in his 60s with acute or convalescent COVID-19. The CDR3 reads CASSSKLAGGPETQYF. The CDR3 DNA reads TGTGCCAGCAGCTCGAAACTAGCGGGAGGGCCTGAGACCCAGTACTTC.